This T cell receptor (beta chain) was documented in a study of T cell changes during pregnancy in multiple sclerosis. The CDR3 has 12 residues. Germline assignment: CDR1 SQVTM and CDR2 ANQGSEA. Trimming cost V 7 bases and J 2 bases, with 11 bases left between them. Sequencing used immunoSEQ multiplex PCR; TCRdb keeps in-frame clones, though not all of them. This sample has 40,000 to 45,000 clones; 80% to 95% occur once, and the top ten carry roughly 0.7%. This clone has more than one count but fewer than ten. This TCR came from a female donor with multiple sclerosis, enrolled in a pregnancy study. The gene calls are TRBV29-1 and TRBJ1-2; D might be TRBD1 (5 bases). The sample was CD4+ T cells from peripheral blood mononuclear cells, taken before pregnancy. CDR3 DNA sequence: TGCAGCGCCGGGACTCACAACTATGGCTACACCTTC. Translation: CSAGTHNYGYTF.